One sample yielded the 29 T cell receptor beta chains listed below, sequenced in a study of cytomegalovirus exposure and HLA in healthy donors. Here immunoSEQ multiplex PCR was the method, and the copy in TCRdb shows in-frame clones only, minus some. Found here are some 170,000 clones, 86% of them singletons; the top ten hold 7.2%. Sequenced sample: PBMCs. The receptors derive from a young man in good health and CMV-seropositive.

The chain is built from TRBV6-4 and TRBJ2-1; 10 nucleotides match TRBD2. The germline gives CDR1 MRHNA, CDR2 SNTAGT. CDR3 size: 15 residues. V lost 0 bases and J lost 8; bases outside the gene matches: 4. CDR3 sequence reads: CASSDSAGGLDEQFF. DNA of the CDR3: TGTGCCAGCAGTGACTCAGCGGGGGGGCTCGATGAGCAGTTCTTC.

The rearrangement joins TRBV7-9 to TRBJ1-4, with D tentatively TRBD1 (5 bases). The CDR3 length is 14 residues. V was clipped by 1 base and J by 8 bases, with 11 bases between them. Germline CDR1 is SEHNR and CDR2 is FQNEAQ (reference sequence). CDR3: CASSLGEGKEKLFF. The CDR3 bases are TGTGCCAGCAGCTTAGGGGAGGGGAAGGAAAAACTGTTTTTT.

The chain recombines TRBV4-2 with TRBJ2-2; the match to TRBD2 covers 11 bases. The V and J ends lost 0 bases and 3 bases, in that order; junction bases with no gene match: 3. Germline V CDR1 and CDR2: LGHNA, YNFKEQ. The CDR3 consists of 17 residues. The CDR3 region has the DNA TGTGCCAGCAGCCAAGAGGTACTAGCGGGAGACACCGGGGAGCTGTTTTTT. Encoded protein: CASSQEVLAGDTGELFF.

J is TRBJ1-1 and V is TRBV4-3; 7 nucleotides agree with TRBD1. The CDR3 has 16 residues. With 0 bases clipped from V and 7 bases from J, the junction kept 11 bases outside the gene matches. Germline V CDR1 and CDR2: LGHNA, YSLEER. The CDR3 reads CASSQDRDRDLIEAFF. DNA for the CDR3: TGCGCCAGCAGCCAAGATCGAGACAGGGACCTGATTGAAGCTTTCTTT.

This chain connects TRBV7-2 to TRBJ2-7, with 9 bases identical to TRBD2. After removal of 0 bases from V and 5 bases from J, the junction contained 5 bases not matched to a gene. The V gene's germline CDR1 is SGHTA and CDR2 FQGNSA. This CDR3 is 15 amino acids long. The CDR3 loop reads CASSLAAGGLDEQYF. CDR3 DNA: TGTGCCAGCAGCTTAGCGGCGGGGGGGTTGGACGAGCAGTACTTC.

V usage is TRBV7-3 and J usage is TRBJ2-3; D unresolved. Trimming removed 5 bases at V and 2 bases at J, with 8 bases between. The CDR3 runs to 13 residues. Germline assignment: CDR1 SGHTA and CDR2 FQGTGA. This chain's CDR3 is CASSHIFTDTQYF. The DNA of the CDR3 is TGTGCCAGCAGCCACATTTTCACAGATACGCAGTATTTT.

The chain carries TRBV4-1 and TRBJ2-3; unclear D gene. Trimming took 3 bases from V and 6 from J, leaving 7 bases between them. Germline V gene lookup returns CDR1 MGHRA and CDR2 YSYEKL. This CDR3 is built from 12 residues. CDR3 nucleotides: TGCGCCAGCAGCCAGGATCGGGATACGCAGTATTTT. Translated, it gives CASSQDRDTQYF.

This rearrangement joins TRBV7-9 to TRBJ1-3; D remains ambiguous. With 5 bases removed from V and 7 bases from J, the gap between germline ends came to 15 bases. CDR3 length equals 14 residues. Germline values: CDR1 SEHNR, CDR2 FQNEAQ (reference sequence). The CDR3 nucleotides are TGTGCCAGCAGCGCTAGTCTGGCCCCTAACACCATATATTTT. This translates into CASSASLAPNTIYF.

Concerning this clone: The sample holds other DNA sequences that translate to the same CDR3. This chain links TRBV6-5 with TRBJ2-7; D remains ambiguous. The CDR3 length is 11 residues. The V gene lost 5 bases and the J gene lost 4 bases, with 6 bases spanning the gap. Germline V CDR1 and CDR2: MNHEY, SVGAGI. The CDR3 DNA is TGTGCCAGCAGTCTAGGGTACGAGCAGTACTTC. Translated, it gives CASSLGYEQYF.

The chain has TRBV27 and TRBJ2-3; D is undetermined. Germline CDR1 reads MNHEY; CDR2 reads SMNVEV (reference sequence). V was clipped by 3 bases and J by 2 bases, with 9 bases between them. CDR3 size: 14 residues. The CDR3 DNA reads as TGTGCCAGCAGTTTGGGGTGGCACACAGATACGCAGTATTTT. Translating it yields CASSLGWHTDTQYF.

The gene calls are TRBV11-2 and TRBJ1-2, with 7 nucleotides matching TRBD1. The CDR3 covers 14 residues. V trimming: 5 bases; J trimming: 2 bases; junction bases outside the gene matches: 5. Germline-derived CDR1 and CDR2 are SGHAT and FQNNGV. CDR3 nucleotide sequence: TGTGCCAGCAGCCGGACGACAGGGAACTATGGCTACACCTTC. Translating it yields CASSRTTGNYGYTF.

This clone was observed a handful of times. The chain joins TRBV4-2 to TRBJ1-2; 9 positions match TRBD1. V lost 2 bases, J lost 0 bases, and 1 base stayed unmatched. There are 15 residues in the CDR3. Germline lookup yields CDR1 LGHNA and CDR2 YNFKEQ. The CDR3, as DNA: TGTGCCAGCAGCCAACGACAGGGGGCTAACTATGGCTACACCTTC. Protein sequence: CASSQRQGANYGYTF.

This chain links TRBV7-3 with TRBJ2-1; 8 bases agree with TRBD1. J lost 7 bases, V lost 8 bases, and 16 bases had no gene match. This CDR3 is 16 amino acids long. Germline V gives CDR1 SGHTA, CDR2 FQGTGA. The CDR3 spells CASYQGAPTLANEQFF. The CDR3 coding sequence is TGTGCCAGCTACCAGGGGGCGCCTACCCTAGCGAATGAGCAGTTCTTC.

This chain links TRBV4-3 with TRBJ2-3; possibly TRBD1 for D (5 bases). From germline, CDR1 is LGHNA and CDR2 YSLEER. V lost 1 base and J lost 3, with 14 bases in between. The CDR3 totals 16 residues. CDR3 sequence (DNA): TGCGCCAGCAGCCAAGGTGTAGGGGATGGGACAGATACGCAGTATTTT. Translating gives CASSQGVGDGTDTQYF.

This clone was seen a single time. V gene TRBV10-3 combines with J gene TRBJ2-7, with 10 bases identical to TRBD2. V lost 3 bases, J lost 6 bases, and 11 bases stayed unmatched. The CDR3 extends over 16 amino acids. Germline CDR1 reads ENHRY; CDR2 reads SYGVKD. The CDR3 here is CAISDRAVAGGSEQYF. As DNA, the CDR3 is TGTGCCATCAGTGACCGGGCGGTAGCGGGAGGATCCGAGCAGTACTTC.

The rearrangement joins TRBV19 to TRBJ2-7, with 9 bases aligning to TRBD1. The CDR3 has 14 residues. With V trimmed by 5 bases and J by 7 bases, 9 bases remained unmatched. Germline CDR1 is LNHDA and CDR2 is SQIVND (reference sequence). The CDR3: CASSLLTGGREQYF. CDR3 DNA sequence: TGTGCCAGTAGTTTACTTACAGGGGGCAGAGAGCAGTACTTC.

The chain joins TRBV29-1 to TRBJ2-1; tentatively, D is TRBD1 or TRBD2 (5 bases each). Trimming shortened V by 4 bases and J by 5 bases, and 9 bases separated the two germline ends. This CDR3 has 12 amino acids. The germline V gene has CDR1 SQVTM and CDR2 ANQGSEA. Written as DNA, the CDR3 is TGCAGCGTTGCTGGGACGCACAATGAGCAGTTCTTC. Encoded protein: CSVAGTHNEQFF.

The CDR3 nucleotides are TGTGCCAGCAGATCCGACAGGGGGACGCACAATGAGCAGTTCTTC. Protein sequence: CASRSDRGTHNEQFF. The rearrangement joins TRBV6-5 to TRBJ2-1, with 9 bases fitting TRBD1. From germline, CDR1 is MNHEY and CDR2 SVGAGI. V lost 6 bases and J lost 5; bases outside the gene matches: 8. This CDR3 contains 15 residues.

V gene TRBV9 combines with J gene TRBJ1-1; 7 bases agree with TRBD1. Germline assignment: CDR1 SGDLS and CDR2 YYNGEE. V was pared by 2 bases and J by 5 bases, with 12 bases of the junction left unmatched. The CDR3 loop spans 16 amino acids. In nucleotides, the CDR3 is TGTGCCAGCAGCGTCGTCGAAGGGGGCGCCGGGACTGAAGCTTTCTTT. Its translation: CASSVVEGGAGTEAFF.

This clone appeared once. This rearrangement joins TRBV4-2 to TRBJ1-4; no reliable D call. V lost 1 base to trimming and J lost 5 bases, with 5 bases between them. This CDR3 comprises 13 residues. Germline V gene sequence: CDR1 LGHNA, CDR2 YNFKEQ. CDR3: CASSQGYNEKLFF. The CDR3 nucleotides are TGTGCCAGCAGCCAAGGGTACAATGAAAAACTGTTTTTT.

This clone has a single count. This chain uses TRBV15 with TRBJ2-7, with D maybe TRBD2 (6 bases). Germline assignment: CDR1 LNHNV and CDR2 YYDKDF (reference sequence). CDR3 size: 14 residues. Trimming stripped 4 bases from V and 2 bases from J, with 12 bases between. The CDR3: CATSMSREAYEQYF. In DNA form, the CDR3 reads TGTGCCACCAGCATGAGCAGGGAGGCCTACGAGCAGTACTTC.

The chain couples TRBV5-1 to TRBJ2-6; D is ambiguous. The V end lost 4 bases, the J end lost 0 bases, and 11 bases lay between the germline ends. CDR1 and CDR2 from the germline V gene are SGHRS and YFSETQ. CDR3 length: 16 residues. The CDR3 sequence is CASSRIQSSGANVLTF. CDR3 DNA sequence: TGCGCCAGCAGCCGTATACAGAGCTCTGGGGCCAACGTCCTGACTTTC.

The sample holds a few counts of this clone. The chain recombines TRBV7-9 with TRBJ2-7; perhaps TRBD1 as D (6 bases). Germline CDR1 SEHNR, CDR2 FQNEAQ (reference sequence). The V and J ends lost 5 bases and 4 bases respectively, with 6 bases between them. CDR3 length equals 11 residues. In DNA form, the CDR3 reads TGTGCCAGCAGCAGGGGGTACGAGCAGTACTTC. Protein: CASSRGYEQYF.

The chain has TRBV30 and TRBJ1-2, with D unresolved. V lost 3 bases and J lost 3, with 8 bases in between. The CDR3 extends over 12 amino acids. Per the germline V gene, CDR1 is GTSNPN and CDR2 is SVGIG (reference sequence). Here the CDR3 DNA reads TGTGCCTGGAGGATCGGAGACTATGGCTACACCTTC. This gives the protein CAWRIGDYGYTF.

In this sample, this clone turned up once. The chain carries TRBV6-5 and TRBJ2-3; no clear D. The CDR3 has 13 amino acids. The germline V gene encodes CDR1 MNHEY and CDR2 SVGAGI. Trimming removed 6 bases at V and 3 bases at J, with 10 bases between. CDR3 in DNA: TGTGCCAGCAGACTATACCTAACAGATACGCAGTATTTT. Translating gives CASRLYLTDTQYF.

This chain joins TRBV29-1 and TRBJ2-5; D may match TRBD1 or TRBD2 (6 bases each). The germline V gene encodes CDR1 SQVTM and CDR2 ANQGSEA. The CDR3 is 16 residues long. Trimming removed 3 bases at V and 4 bases at J, with 21 bases between. CDR3 coding DNA: TGCAGCGTTGATCGAATGGGGGGCACCCTAGGAGAGACCCAGTACTTC. This sequence encodes CSVDRMGGTLGETQYF.

This clone was seen only a few times. This chain connects TRBV5-1 to TRBJ2-1; tentatively, D is TRBD2 (5 bases). This CDR3 spans 15 amino acids. With 3 bases removed from V and 5 bases from J, the gap between germline ends came to 15 bases. From germline, CDR1 is SGHRS and CDR2 YFSETQ. The CDR3 nucleotides read TGCGCCAGCAGCTCGGAGGCGGCCAAACACAATGAGCAGTTCTTC. Its protein product is CASSSEAAKHNEQFF.

The V call is TRBV6-5, the J call TRBJ2-1; unclear D gene. There are 16 residues in the CDR3. The ends were cut back, 3 bases at V and 2 bases at J, with 14 bases in the middle. From germline, CDR1 is MNHEY and CDR2 SVGAGI. CDR3 in DNA: TGTGCCAGCAGTTATGTAAAGGGTGGAGCCTACAATGAGCAGTTCTTC. Translating it yields CASSYVKGGAYNEQFF.

This sequence joins TRBV5-1 and TRBJ1-4; 10 bases match TRBD1. The CDR3 has 14 amino acids. CDR1 and CDR2 (germline): SGHRS, YFSETQ. The ends lost 4 bases at V and 7 bases at J; junction bases unmatched: 4. The CDR3: CASSGGTGVEKLFF. CDR3 sequence (DNA): TGCGCCAGCAGCGGCGGGACAGGGGTTGAAAAACTGTTTTTT.